Sequencing of this TCR beta chain was carried out in a study of cytomegalovirus exposure and HLA in healthy donors. V was pared by 5 bases and J by 5 bases, with 9 bases of the junction left unmatched. The CDR3 covers 15 residues. Germline lookup yields CDR1 SGHVS and CDR2 FNYEAQ. PCR amplification relied on 60 Vbeta primers (plus 13 Jbeta primers). The assay was immunoSEQ multiplex PCR, and TCRdb's table has in-frame clones only and misses some. The table gives roughly 220,000 clones; the top ten clones make up 1.1% of it. The genes are TRBV7-6 and TRBJ2-7; TRBD2 agrees at 10 bases. This receptor was identified in a girl aged 2 to 9 in good health and CMV-seropositive. Sequencing was performed on PBMCs. The DNA for the CDR3 is TGTGCCAGCAGCCCCCTGACTAGCGGGCGGGACGAGCAGTACTTC. It translates to CASSPLTSGRDEQYF.